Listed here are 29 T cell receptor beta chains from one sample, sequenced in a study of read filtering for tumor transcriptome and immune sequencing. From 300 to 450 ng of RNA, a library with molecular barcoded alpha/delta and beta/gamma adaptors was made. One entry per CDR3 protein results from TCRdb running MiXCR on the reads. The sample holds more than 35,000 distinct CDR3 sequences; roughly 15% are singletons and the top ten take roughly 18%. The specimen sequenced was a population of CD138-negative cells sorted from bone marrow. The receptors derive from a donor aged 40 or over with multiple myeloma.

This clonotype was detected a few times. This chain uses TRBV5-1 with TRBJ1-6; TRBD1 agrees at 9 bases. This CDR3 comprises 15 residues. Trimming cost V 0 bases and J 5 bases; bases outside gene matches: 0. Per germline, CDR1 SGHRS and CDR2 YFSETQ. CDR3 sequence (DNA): TGCGCCAGCAGCTTGGGGGACAGGGATAATTCACCCCTCCACTTT. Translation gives CASSLGDRDNSPLHF.

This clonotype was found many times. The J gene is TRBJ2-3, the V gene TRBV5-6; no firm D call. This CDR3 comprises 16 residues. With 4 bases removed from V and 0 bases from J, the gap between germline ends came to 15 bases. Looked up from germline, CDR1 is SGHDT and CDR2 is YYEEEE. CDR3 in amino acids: CASSPLSFQSTDTQYF. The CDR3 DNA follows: TGTGCCAGCAGCCCACTTTCGTTTCAGAGCACAGATACGCAGTATTTT.

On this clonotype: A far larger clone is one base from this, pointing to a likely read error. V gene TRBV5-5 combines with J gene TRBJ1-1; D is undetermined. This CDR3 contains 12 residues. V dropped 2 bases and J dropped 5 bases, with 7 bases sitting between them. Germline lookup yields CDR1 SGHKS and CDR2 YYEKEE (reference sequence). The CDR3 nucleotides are TGTGCCAGCAGCTTTGACGGGACTGAAGCTTTCTTT. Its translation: CASSFDGTEAFF.

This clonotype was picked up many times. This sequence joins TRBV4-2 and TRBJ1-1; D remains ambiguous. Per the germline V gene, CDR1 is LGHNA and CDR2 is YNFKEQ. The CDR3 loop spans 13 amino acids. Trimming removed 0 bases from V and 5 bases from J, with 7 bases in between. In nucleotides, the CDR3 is TGTGCCAGCAGCCAAGATACCGGGACTGAAGCTTTCTTT. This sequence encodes CASSQDTGTEAFF.

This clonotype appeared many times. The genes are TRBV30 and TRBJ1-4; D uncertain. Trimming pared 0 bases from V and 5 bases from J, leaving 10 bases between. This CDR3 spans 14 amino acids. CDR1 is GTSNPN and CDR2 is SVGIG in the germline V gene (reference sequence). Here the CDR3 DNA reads TGTGCCTGGAGTGTATTACACGGAAATGAAAAACTGTTTTTT. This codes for CAWSVLHGNEKLFF.

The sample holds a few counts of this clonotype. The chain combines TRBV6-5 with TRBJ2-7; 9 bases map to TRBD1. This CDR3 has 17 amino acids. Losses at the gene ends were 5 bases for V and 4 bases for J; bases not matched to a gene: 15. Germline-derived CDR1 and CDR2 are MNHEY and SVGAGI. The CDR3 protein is CASSKGVTGGDLYEQYF. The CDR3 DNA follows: TGTGCCAGCAGTAAAGGTGTAACAGGGGGCGATCTGTACGAGCAGTACTTC.

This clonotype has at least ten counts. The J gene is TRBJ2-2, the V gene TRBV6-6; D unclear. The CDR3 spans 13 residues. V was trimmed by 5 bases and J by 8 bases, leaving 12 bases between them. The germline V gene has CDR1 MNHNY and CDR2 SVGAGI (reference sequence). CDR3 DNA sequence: TGTGCCAGCAGTACGAGACAAGCTGGGGAGCTGTTTTTT. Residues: CASSTRQAGELFF.

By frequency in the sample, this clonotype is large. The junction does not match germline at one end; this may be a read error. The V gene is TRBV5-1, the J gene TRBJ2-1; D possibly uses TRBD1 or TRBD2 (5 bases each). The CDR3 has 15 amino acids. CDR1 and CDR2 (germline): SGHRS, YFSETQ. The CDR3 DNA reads TGTGCCAGCAGCTTAGCAGGGAGCTCCTACAATGAGCAGTTCTTC. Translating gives CASSLAGSSYNEQFF. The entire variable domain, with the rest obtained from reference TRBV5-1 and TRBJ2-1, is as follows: KAGVTQTPRYLIKTRGQQVTLSCSPISGHRSVSWYQQTPGQGLQFLFEYFSETQRNKGNFPGRFSGRQFSNSRSEMNVSTLELGDSALYLCASSLAGSSYNEQFFGPGTRLTVL.

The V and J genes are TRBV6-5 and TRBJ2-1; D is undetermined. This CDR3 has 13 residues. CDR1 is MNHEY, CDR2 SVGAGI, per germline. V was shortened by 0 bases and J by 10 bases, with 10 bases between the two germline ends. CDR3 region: CASSYSAMEEQFF. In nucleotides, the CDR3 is TGTGCCAGCAGTTACTCTGCGATGGAGGAGCAGTTCTTC.

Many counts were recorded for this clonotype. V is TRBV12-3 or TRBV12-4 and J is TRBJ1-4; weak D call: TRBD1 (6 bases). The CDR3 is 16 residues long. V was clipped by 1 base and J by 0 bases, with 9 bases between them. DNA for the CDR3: TGTGCCAGCAGTTTAGGGACAGTCGCAACTAATGAAAAACTGTTTTTT. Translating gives CASSLGTVATNEKLFF.

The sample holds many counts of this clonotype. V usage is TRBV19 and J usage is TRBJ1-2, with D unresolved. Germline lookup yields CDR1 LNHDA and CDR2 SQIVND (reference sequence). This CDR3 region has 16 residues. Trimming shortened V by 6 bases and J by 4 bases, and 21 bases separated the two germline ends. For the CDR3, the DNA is TGTGCCAGTAGCCGGGGTGCCCTGACGGAGCTCTATGGCTACACCTTC. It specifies CASSRGALTELYGYTF.

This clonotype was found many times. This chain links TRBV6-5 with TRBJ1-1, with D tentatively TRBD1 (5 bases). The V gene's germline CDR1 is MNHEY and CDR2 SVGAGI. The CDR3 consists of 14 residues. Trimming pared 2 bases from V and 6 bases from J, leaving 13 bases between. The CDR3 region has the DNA TGTGCCAGCAGTTACGCGGGGCGAAGGGCTGAAGCTTTCTTT. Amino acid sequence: CASSYAGRRAEAFF.

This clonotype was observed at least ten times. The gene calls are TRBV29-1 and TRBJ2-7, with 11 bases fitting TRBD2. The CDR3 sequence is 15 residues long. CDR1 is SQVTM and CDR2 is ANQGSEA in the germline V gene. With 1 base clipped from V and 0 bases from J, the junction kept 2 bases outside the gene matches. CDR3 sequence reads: CSVEGLAGHSYEQYF. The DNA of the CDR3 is TGCAGCGTTGAAGGACTAGCGGGGCACTCCTACGAGCAGTACTTC.

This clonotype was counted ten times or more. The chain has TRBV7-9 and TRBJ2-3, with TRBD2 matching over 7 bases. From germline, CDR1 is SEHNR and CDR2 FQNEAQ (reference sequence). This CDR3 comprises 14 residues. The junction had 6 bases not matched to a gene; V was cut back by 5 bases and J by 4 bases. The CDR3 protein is CASSLRGTSDTQYF. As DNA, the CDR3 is TGTGCCAGCAGCCTGCGGGGGACCTCAGATACGCAGTATTTT.

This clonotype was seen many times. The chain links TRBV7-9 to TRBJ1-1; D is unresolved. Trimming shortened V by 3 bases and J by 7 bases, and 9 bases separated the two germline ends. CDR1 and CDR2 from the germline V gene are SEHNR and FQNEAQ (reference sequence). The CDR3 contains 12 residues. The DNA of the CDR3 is TGTGCCAGCAGCTTCGTTTTGGGTGAAGCTTTCTTT. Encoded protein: CASSFVLGEAFF.

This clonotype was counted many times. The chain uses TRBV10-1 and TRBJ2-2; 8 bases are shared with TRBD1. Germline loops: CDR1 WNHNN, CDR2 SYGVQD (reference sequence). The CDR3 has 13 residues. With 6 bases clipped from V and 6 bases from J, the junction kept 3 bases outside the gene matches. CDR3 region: CASSRQGSGELFF. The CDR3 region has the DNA TGCGCCAGCAGCCGACAGGGGTCCGGGGAGCTGTTTTTT.

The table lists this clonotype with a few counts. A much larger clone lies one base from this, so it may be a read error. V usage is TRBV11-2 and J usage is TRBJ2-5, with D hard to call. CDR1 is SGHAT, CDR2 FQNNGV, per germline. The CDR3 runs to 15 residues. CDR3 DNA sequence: TGTGCCAGCAGCCGCGGCGCACACACCACGGAGACCCGGTACTTC. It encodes CASSRGAHTTETRYF.

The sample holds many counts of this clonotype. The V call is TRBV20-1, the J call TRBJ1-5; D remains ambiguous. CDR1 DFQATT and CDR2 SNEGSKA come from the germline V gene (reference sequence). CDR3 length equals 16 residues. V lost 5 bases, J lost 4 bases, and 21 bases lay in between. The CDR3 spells CSAPAGGRSKNQPQHF. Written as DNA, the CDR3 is TGCAGTGCTCCCGCCGGCGGTCGGTCCAAAAATCAGCCCCAGCATTTT.

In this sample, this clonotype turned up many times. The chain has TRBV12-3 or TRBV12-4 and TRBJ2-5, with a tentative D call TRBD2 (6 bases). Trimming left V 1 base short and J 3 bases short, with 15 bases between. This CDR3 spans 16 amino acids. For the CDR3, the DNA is TGTGCCAGCAGTTTAGTGAGCGGGTCTCAAAAAGAGACCCAGTACTTC. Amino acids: CASSLVSGSQKETQYF.

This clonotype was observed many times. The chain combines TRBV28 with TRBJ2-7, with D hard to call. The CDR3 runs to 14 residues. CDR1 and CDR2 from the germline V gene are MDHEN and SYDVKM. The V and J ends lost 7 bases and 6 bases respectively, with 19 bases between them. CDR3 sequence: CASKAPGSGLEQYF. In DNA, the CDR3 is TGTGCCAGCAAAGCCCCAGGTTCAGGTCTCGAGCAGTACTTC.

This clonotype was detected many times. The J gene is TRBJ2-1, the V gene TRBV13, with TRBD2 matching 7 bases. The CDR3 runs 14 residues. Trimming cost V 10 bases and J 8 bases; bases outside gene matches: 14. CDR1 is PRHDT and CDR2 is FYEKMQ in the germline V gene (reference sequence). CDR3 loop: CATTIGAGRDEQFF. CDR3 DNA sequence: TGTGCCACAACCATCGGGGCGGGGAGGGATGAGCAGTTCTTC. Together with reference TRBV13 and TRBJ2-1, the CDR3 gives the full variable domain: AAGVIQSPRHLIKEKRETATLKCYPIPRHDTVYWYQQGPGQDPQFLISFYEKMQSDKGSIPDRFSAQQFSDYHSELNMSSLELGDSALYFCATTIGAGRDEQFFGPGTRLTVL.

The CDR3 nucleotides read TGCGCCAGCAGCTTGGTATCAGGGAACTTCGAGCAGTACTTC. It encodes CASSLVSGNFEQYF. The chain carries TRBV5-1 and TRBJ2-7, with D perhaps matching TRBD1 (5 bases). Germline CDR1 SGHRS, CDR2 YFSETQ. Trimming left V 0 bases short and J 6 bases short, with 13 bases between. The CDR3 is 14 amino acids.

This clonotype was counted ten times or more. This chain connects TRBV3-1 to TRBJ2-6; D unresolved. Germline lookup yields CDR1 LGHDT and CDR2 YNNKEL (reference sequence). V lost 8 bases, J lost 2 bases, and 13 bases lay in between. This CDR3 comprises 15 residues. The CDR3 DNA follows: TGTGCCAGCTCTCGATTAGAGGCTGGGGCCAACGTCCTGACTTTC. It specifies CASSRLEAGANVLTF.

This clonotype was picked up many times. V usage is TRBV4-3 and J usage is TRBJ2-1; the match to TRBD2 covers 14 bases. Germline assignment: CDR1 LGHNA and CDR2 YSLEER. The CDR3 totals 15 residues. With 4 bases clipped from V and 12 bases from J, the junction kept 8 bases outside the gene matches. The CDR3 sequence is CASSLGTSGSRVQFF. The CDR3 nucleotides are TGCGCCAGCAGCCTGGGGACTAGCGGGAGTCGGGTGCAGTTCTTC.

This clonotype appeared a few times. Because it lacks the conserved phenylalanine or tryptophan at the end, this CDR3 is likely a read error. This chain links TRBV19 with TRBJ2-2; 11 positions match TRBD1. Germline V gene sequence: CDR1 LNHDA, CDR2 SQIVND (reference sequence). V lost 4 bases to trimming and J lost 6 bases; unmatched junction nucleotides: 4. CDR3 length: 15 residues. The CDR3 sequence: CASSKGQGAPGELFI. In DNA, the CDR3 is TGTGCCAGTAGTAAAGGACAGGGGGCGCCCGGGGAGCTGTTTATT.

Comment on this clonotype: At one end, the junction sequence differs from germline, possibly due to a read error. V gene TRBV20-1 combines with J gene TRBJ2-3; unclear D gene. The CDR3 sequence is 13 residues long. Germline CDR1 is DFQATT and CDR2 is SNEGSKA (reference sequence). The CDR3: CGALAASTDTQYF. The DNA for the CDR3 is TGCGGTGCTTTGGCGGCTAGCACAGATACGCAGTATTTT.

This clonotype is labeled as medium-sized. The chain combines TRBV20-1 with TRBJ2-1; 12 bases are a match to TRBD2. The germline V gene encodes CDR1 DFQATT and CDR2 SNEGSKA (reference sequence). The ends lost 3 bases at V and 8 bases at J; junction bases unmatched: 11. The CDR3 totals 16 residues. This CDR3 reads CSARRTSGTFWDEQFF. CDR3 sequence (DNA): TGCAGTGCTAGGCGGACTAGCGGGACCTTTTGGGATGAGCAGTTCTTC.

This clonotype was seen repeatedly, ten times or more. The CDR3 loop reads CAWSDQGFEQYF. CDR3 sequence (DNA): TGTGCCTGGAGTGACCAGGGGTTCGAGCAGTACTTC. The chain uses TRBV30 and TRBJ2-7; tentatively, D is TRBD1 (6 bases). Trimming stripped 1 base from V and 6 bases from J, with 10 bases between. This CDR3 spans 12 amino acids. CDR1 and CDR2 (germline): GTSNPN, SVGIG (reference sequence). The full variable domain, completed using reference TRBV30 and TRBJ2-7, is SQTIHQWPATLVQPVGSPLSLECTVEGTSNPNLYWYRQAAGRGLQLLFYSVGIGQISSEVPQNLSASRPQDRQFILSSKKLLLSDSGFYLCAWSDQGFEQYFGPGTRLTVT.

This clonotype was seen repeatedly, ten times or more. The CDR3 bases are TGCAGTGCTAGGGACGAGGAGCGGGGTAACACCGGGGAGCTGTTTTTT. Translated: CSARDEERGNTGELFF. This chain connects TRBV20-1 to TRBJ2-2; 7 positions match TRBD2. CDR3 length: 16 amino acids. J was trimmed by 2 bases and V by 3 bases; bases with no gene match: 9. CDR1 and CDR2 (germline): DFQATT, SNEGSKA (reference sequence).